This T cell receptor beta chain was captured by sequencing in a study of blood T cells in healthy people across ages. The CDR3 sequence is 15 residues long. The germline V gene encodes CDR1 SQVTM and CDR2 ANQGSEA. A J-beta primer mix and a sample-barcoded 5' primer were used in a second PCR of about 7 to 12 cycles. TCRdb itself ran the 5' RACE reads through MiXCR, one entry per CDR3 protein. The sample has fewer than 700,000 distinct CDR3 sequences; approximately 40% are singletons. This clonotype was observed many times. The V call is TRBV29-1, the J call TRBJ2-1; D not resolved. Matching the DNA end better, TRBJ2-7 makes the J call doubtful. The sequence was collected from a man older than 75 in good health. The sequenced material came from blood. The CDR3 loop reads CSVEIWDSSYNEQYF. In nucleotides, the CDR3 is TGCAGCGTTGAAATTTGGGATAGCTCCTACAATGAGCAGTACTTC.